The rows below give T cell receptor beta chains drawn from one sample of a study of T-cell reconstitution after alpha-beta-depleted transplantation in children. Each CDR3 protein is one row after TCRdb ran MiXCR on the PCR reads. The data hold about 300,000 distinct CDR3 sequences, with over 7% observed a single time. The sequencing here drew on peripheral blood, taken 360 days after TCRalphabeta/CD19-depleted stem cell transplant. The receptors derive from a female patient aged 2-10 years who had a stem cell transplant for Fanconi anemia, so the T cells may come from the graft donor. Both conserved end residues are trimmed from each CDR3.

cdr3_length	j_call	v_call	cdr3_aa
15	TRBJ1-1	TRBV9	ASSTGGSLIRNTEAF
10	TRBJ1-6	TRBV4-3	ASGDRGSPLH
11	TRBJ1-1	TRBV12-3/TRBV12-4	ASTITLNTEAF
14	TRBJ2-1	TRBV6-4	ASSDSVGGPINEQF
11	TRBJ2-4	TRBV5-6	ASSLAQGGIQY
15	TRBJ2-4	TRBV12-3/TRBV12-4	ASSLPVSQLAKNIQY
10	TRBJ1-2	TRBV10-3	AISEFRDGYT
12	TRBJ2-5	TRBV20-1	SARLGWGQETQY
12	TRBJ2-2	TRBV12-3/TRBV12-4	ASSGTGVTGELF
14	TRBJ2-7	TRBV14	ASSQEWRGVAYEQY
14	TRBJ2-1	TRBV10-1	ASSESKGATYNEQF
16	TRBJ1-3	TRBV4-2	ASSQDPMYRESGNTIY
12	TRBJ1-1	TRBV7-9	ASSLDPGNTEAF
12	TRBJ1-1	TRBV3-1	ASSQVGRNTEAF
11	TRBJ2-3	TRBV5-1	ASSAGLAGEQY
11	TRBJ1-2	TRBV27	ASSYTWTGTRT
14	TRBJ1-2	TRBV29-1	SVDLLTGVRLYGYT
12	TRBJ2-3	TRBV7-6	ASSLDGYTDTQY
14	TRBJ2-1	TRBV12-3/TRBV12-4	ASSLRWEGLYNEQF
14	TRBJ1-2	TRBV28	ASGGLRASGDYGYT
15	TRBJ1-5	TRBV30	AWSVRTGGFGNQPQH
13	TRBJ1-2	TRBV5-1	ASSLDRIAHYGYT
12	TRBJ2-7	TRBV20-1	SAPGQGATYEQY
14	TRBJ1-1	TRBV20-1	SAKRRPDRMNTEAF
14	TRBJ2-7	TRBV25-1	ASSAYLAGGRSEQY
14	TRBJ2-2	TRBV24-1	ATSDTRLAGTGELF
14	TRBJ2-1	TRBV11-2	ASSLDQTSGYNEQF
14	TRBJ1-5	TRBV18	ASSLQQGLSNQPQH
12	TRBJ1-6	TRBV20-1	SAGPQGWNSPLH
15	TRBJ1-3	TRBV4-2	ASSQDSNLSSGNTIY
13	TRBJ1-5	TRBV28	ASSLKGHLNQPQH
16	TRBJ1-1	TRBV5-6	ASSSEGVWGQDSTEAF
14	TRBJ1-1	TRBV13	ASSTVTGGLGTEAF
14	TRBJ1-1	TRBV10-1	ASSEGTGGLDTEAF
13	TRBJ1-2	TRBV20-1	GPNRQGLTGLGYT
11	TRBJ1-2	TRBV9	ASSVAIADGYT
15	TRBJ1-5	TRBV12-3/TRBV12-4	ASSSQGAHAPHQPQH
13	TRBJ1-4	TRBV4-1	ASSQVGGGNEKLF
14	TRBJ1-2	TRBV11-2	ASSSPSISGLIGYT